The 19 T cell receptor beta chains below come from one sample, sequenced in a study of T cells in localized non-small cell lung cancer. Sequencing used immunoSEQ multiplex PCR; TCRdb keeps in-frame clones, though not all of them. This sample has tens of thousands of clones; approximately 93% occur once, and the top ten carry 7.9%. The material sequenced was peripheral blood, taken before any cancer treatment. The receptors come from a female donor older than 55 with stage I lung adenocarcinoma.

This clone appeared a few times. The chain recombines TRBV9 with TRBJ2-2; D is undetermined. The CDR3 loop spans 13 amino acids. Per the germline V gene, CDR1 is SGDLS and CDR2 is YYNGEE. Trimming took off 1 base at V and 3 bases at J, with 4 bases between the two ends. Written as DNA, the CDR3 is TGTGCCAGCAGCGTACAAGACACCGGGGAGCTGTTTTTT. Protein product: CASSVQDTGELFF.

The chain employs TRBV5-1 and TRBJ1-1, with D maybe TRBD1 (6 bases). Deletions cut 0 bases from V and 1 base from J, with 10 bases between. The germline V gene encodes CDR1 SGHRS and CDR2 YFSETQ. The CDR3 has 15 amino acids. DNA of the CDR3: TGCGCCAGCAGCTTGGAACTCAGGGGGAACACTGAAGCTTTCTTT. Encoded protein: CASSLELRGNTEAFF.

This chain links TRBV12-5 with TRBJ2-5, with D tentatively TRBD2 (6 bases). This CDR3 has 13 residues. The germline gives CDR1 LGHNT, CDR2 FRNRAP. V was shortened by 7 bases and J by 6 bases, with 15 bases between the two germline ends. CDR3 sequence reads: CASDLQEGKTQYF. The DNA for the CDR3 is TGTGCTAGTGACCTCCAGGAGGGGAAGACCCAGTACTTC.

This sequence joins TRBV19 and TRBJ2-3, with D maybe TRBD2 (5 bases). V lost 6 bases and J lost 8, with 12 bases in between. The germline V gene has CDR1 LNHDA and CDR2 SQIVND (reference sequence). The CDR3 extends over 12 amino acids. The CDR3 spells CASRNASGTQYF. CDR3 DNA: TGTGCCAGTAGAAACGCAAGCGGTACGCAGTATTTT.

The V and J genes are TRBV28 and TRBJ2-7, with D possibly TRBD2 on 6 matching bases. The ends were cut back, 3 bases at V and 9 bases at J, with 12 bases in the middle. The germline CDR1 and CDR2 sequences are MDHEN and SYDVKM. This CDR3 region has 12 residues. The CDR3 DNA reads as TGTGCCAGCAGTTTGAATGCGGGATCGCAGTACTTC. Translation: CASSLNAGSQYF.

The chain employs TRBV27 and TRBJ1-5, with 7 bases identical to TRBD1. This CDR3 is built from 20 residues. After removal of 5 bases from V and 6 bases from J, the junction contained 25 bases not matched to a gene. Germline CDR1 MNHEY, CDR2 SMNVEV (reference sequence). The CDR3 spells CASSARYGQALWGGIQPQHF. The CDR3 bases are TGTGCCAGCAGTGCCCGTTACGGACAGGCTTTATGGGGCGGTATTCAGCCCCAGCATTTT.

This chain joins TRBV12-5 and TRBJ1-3, with D unresolved. Trimming pared 4 bases from V and 8 bases from J, leaving 15 bases between. CDR3 size: 14 residues. Germline CDR1 LGHNT, CDR2 FRNRAP. The chain's CDR3 is CASGSRFVEYTIYF. The DNA of the CDR3 is TGTGCTAGTGGTTCCAGGTTTGTAGAGTACACCATATATTTT.

The chain recombines TRBV25-1 with TRBJ2-2; D is possibly TRBD2 (5 bases). The CDR3 length is 14 residues. Germline values: CDR1 MGHDK, CDR2 SYGVNS. Trimming cost V 6 bases and J 3 bases, with 11 bases left between them. This chain's CDR3 is CASRSTGDTGELFF. The CDR3 DNA is TGTGCCAGCAGATCTACCGGGGACACCGGGGAGCTGTTTTTT.

This chain connects TRBV30 to TRBJ1-1; D is uncertain. The germline V and J ends were trimmed by 5 bases and 0 bases, with 4 bases remaining between them. The CDR3 totals 11 residues. The germline V gene encodes CDR1 GTSNPN and CDR2 SVGIG (reference sequence). The CDR3 DNA reads as TGTGCCTGGTCGATGAACACTGAAGCTTTCTTT. It translates to CAWSMNTEAFF.

The CDR3 bases are TGTGCCAGCAGGTCGCAGGGACAGGGGGCTGGACAGCCCCAGCATTTT. Its translation: CASRSQGQGAGQPQHF. This sequence joins TRBV11-3 and TRBJ1-5, with TRBD1 identical over 12 bases. The CDR3 covers 16 residues. V lost 6 bases, J lost 7 bases, and 10 bases stayed unmatched. The germline gives CDR1 SGHNT, CDR2 YENEEA.

This chain uses TRBV4-3 with TRBJ2-2, with TRBD1 matching 12 bases. Germline CDR1 reads LGHNA; CDR2 reads YSLEER. The CDR3 sequence is 17 residues long. V lost 4 bases, J lost 2 bases, and 5 bases stayed unmatched. The CDR3 here is CASSRRGQGANTGELFF. In nucleotides, the CDR3 is TGCGCCAGCAGCCGGAGGGGACAGGGGGCTAACACCGGGGAGCTGTTTTTT.

V and J are TRBV6-5 and TRBJ1-1, with D possibly being TRBD1 (5 bases). Deletions cut 5 bases from V and 10 bases from J, with 23 bases between. Germline lookup yields CDR1 MNHEY and CDR2 SVGAGI. This CDR3 has 15 residues. DNA of the CDR3: TGTGCCAGCAGTCCGGAGGGGCCGAGTCTTATCGGAGCTTTCTTT. This codes for CASSPEGPSLIGAFF.

The chain is built from TRBV6-6 and TRBJ2-5; D call uncertain. V was cut by 3 bases and J by 5 bases, with 7 bases left in between. The CDR3 loop spans 12 amino acids. The germline CDR1 and CDR2 sequences are MNHNY and SVGAGI (reference sequence). The CDR3 spells CASSYNRETQYF. DNA for the CDR3: TGTGCCAGCAGTTATAATCGGGAGACCCAGTACTTC.

The chain uses TRBV4-3 and TRBJ2-3; D may match TRBD1 or TRBD2 (5 bases each). Per germline, CDR1 LGHNA and CDR2 YSLEER. This CDR3 comprises 17 residues. V lost 0 bases and J lost 6, with 19 bases in between. The CDR3 loop reads CASSQDRGREGRDTQYF. CDR3 DNA: TGCGCCAGCAGCCAAGATAGAGGGAGAGAGGGACGGGATACGCAGTATTTT.

The chain recombines TRBV10-1 with TRBJ2-5; D is unresolved. V gave up 0 bases and J gave up 2 bases, with 7 bases separating them. The CDR3 runs 14 residues. CDR1 and CDR2 (germline): WNHNN, SYGVQD (reference sequence). The CDR3, as DNA: TGCGCCAGCAGTGAGTCCCCAGCACAAGAGACCCAGTACTTC. It translates to CASSESPAQETQYF.

This clone has a single count. J is TRBJ1-2 and V is TRBV30; D not certain. Germline CDR1 and CDR2: GTSNPN and SVGIG (reference sequence). V lost 0 bases to trimming and J lost 8 bases, with 10 bases between them. The CDR3 spans 12 residues. CDR3 in amino acids: CAWSVLKGGYTF. In nucleotides, the CDR3 is TGTGCCTGGAGTGTCCTAAAAGGAGGCTACACCTTC.

V usage is TRBV23-1 and J usage is TRBJ1-4; D is perhaps TRBD1 (6 bases). TRBV23-1 is noted as an ORF with a role that remains uncertain. This CDR3 contains 17 residues. The V and J ends lost 2 bases and 1 base respectively, with 14 bases between them. The chain's CDR3 is CASSQLLQGLTNEKLFF. The CDR3 nucleotides are TGCGCCAGCAGTCAACTATTACAGGGACTAACTAATGAAAAACTGTTTTTT.

The CDR3 sequence: CASSPGEFSTDTQYF. The CDR3 region has the DNA TGTGCCAGCAGCCCGGGGGAATTTAGCACAGATACGCAGTATTTT. The genes are TRBV28 and TRBJ2-3; tentative D call: TRBD2 (6 bases). The V and J ends lost 6 bases and 0 bases respectively, with 13 bases between them. The CDR3 runs to 15 residues. Germline-derived CDR1 and CDR2 are MDHEN and SYDVKM.

The rearrangement links TRBV21-1 to TRBJ1-1. TRBV21-1 is designated a pseudogene. CDR3 length: 14 residues. The DNA for the CDR3 is TGTGCCAGCAGCAAAGAGGGGCGGGGGACTGAAGCTTTCTTT. Translation: CASSKEGRGTEAFF.